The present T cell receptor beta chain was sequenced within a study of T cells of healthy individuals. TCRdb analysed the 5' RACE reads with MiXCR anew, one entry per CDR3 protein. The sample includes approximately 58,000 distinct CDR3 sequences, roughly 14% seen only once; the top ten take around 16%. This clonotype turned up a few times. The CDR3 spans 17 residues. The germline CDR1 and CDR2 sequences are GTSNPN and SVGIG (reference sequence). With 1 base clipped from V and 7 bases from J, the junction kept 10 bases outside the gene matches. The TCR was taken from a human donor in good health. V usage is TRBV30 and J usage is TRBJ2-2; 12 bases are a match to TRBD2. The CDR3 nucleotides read TGTGCCTGGAGTGCCCGGACTAGCGGGGCGGGGAACGGGGAGCTGTTTTTT. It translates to CAWSARTSGAGNGELFF.